This passage covers 15 T cell receptor beta chains from one sample sequenced in a study of cytomegalovirus exposure and HLA in healthy donors. This PCR relied on a set of 60 Vbeta primers and 13 Jbeta primers. Measured with immunoSEQ multiplex PCR; TCRdb has only the in-frame clones, and not every one. Among about 180,000 clones, 80% to 90% were seen once, and the ten largest hold around 1.2%. The specimen was PBMCs. Source of these receptors: a girl aged 2 to 10 in good health and CMV-seropositive.

Comments on this clone: The junction shows a germline mismatch at one end, possibly a read error. The V call is TRBV7-7, the J call TRBJ2-1; TRBD2 matches at 12 bases. Per germline, CDR1 SSHAT and CDR2 FNYEAQ (reference sequence). This CDR3 spans 20 amino acids. The CDR3 loop is CASSPFKASGRGGSYNEQFF. The CDR3 DNA sequence: TGTGCTAGCAGCCCTTTTAAGGCTAGCGGGAGGGGTGGCTCCTACAATGAGCAGTTCTTC.

The chain is built from TRBV19 and TRBJ2-7; 11 nucleotides align to TRBD1. The ends lost 0 bases at V and 4 bases at J; junction bases unmatched: 2. The CDR3 spans 15 residues. Per the germline V gene, CDR1 is LNHDA and CDR2 is SQIVND (reference sequence). CDR3 amino acids: CASSIEDRGLYEQYF. Written as DNA, the CDR3 is TGTGCCAGTAGTATAGAGGACAGGGGGCTTTACGAGCAGTACTTC.

The rearrangement uses TRBV27 and TRBJ1-1, with D possibly TRBD1 on 6 matching bases. CDR1 and CDR2 from the germline V gene are MNHEY and SMNVEV (reference sequence). Trimming removed 1 base from V and 1 base from J, with 10 bases in between. This CDR3 has 15 amino acids. DNA for the CDR3: TGTGCCAGCAGTTTATGGGCAGGGGAGAACACTGAAGCTTTCTTT. It codes for CASSLWAGENTEAFF.

This chain connects TRBV6-1 to TRBJ2-7; a weak D match, TRBD2 (6 bases). CDR3 size: 13 residues. Germline V gene sequence: CDR1 MNHNS, CDR2 SASEGT. V was cut by 0 bases and J by 6 bases, with 9 bases left in between. The CDR3 sequence is CASSEAGGFEQYF. The CDR3, as DNA: TGTGCCAGCAGTGAAGCGGGAGGTTTCGAGCAGTACTTC.

V is TRBV7-7 and J is TRBJ2-1; 8 positions agree with TRBD1. The CDR3 extends over 15 amino acids. Losses at the gene ends were 5 bases for V and 5 bases for J; bases not matched to a gene: 8. Germline V gives CDR1 SSHAT, CDR2 FNYEAQ (reference sequence). CDR3 DNA: TGTGCCAGCAGCCCCCAGGGGGCCACCAACAATGAGCAGTTCTTC. This sequence encodes CASSPQGATNNEQFF.

The rearrangement links TRBV27 to TRBJ2-1; TRBD1 matches 9 bases. Germline loops: CDR1 MNHEY, CDR2 SMNVEV (reference sequence). The CDR3 extends over 14 amino acids. Trimming took 3 bases from V and 8 from J; bases not matched to a gene: 5. CDR3: CASSFRQGVDEQFF. The DNA for the CDR3 is TGTGCCAGCAGTTTTCGACAGGGGGTCGATGAGCAGTTCTTC.

This clone was observed a handful of times. This chain uses TRBV19 with TRBJ2-7; 7 nucleotides agree with TRBD1. After removal of 2 bases from V and 3 bases from J, the junction contained 10 bases not matched to a gene. The V gene's germline CDR1 is LNHDA and CDR2 SQIVND (reference sequence). The CDR3 has 16 amino acids. CDR3 sequence reads: CASSIMGQPHNYEQYF. CDR3 nucleotides: TGTGCCAGTAGTATAATGGGACAGCCTCACAACTACGAGCAGTACTTC.

The chain links TRBV5-6 to TRBJ1-6; 7 bases agree with TRBD1. Trimming cost V 4 bases and J 7 bases; bases outside gene matches: 5. Germline CDR1 reads SGHDT; CDR2 reads YYEEEE. This CDR3 is built from 14 residues. This CDR3 reads CASSITGANSPLHF. The CDR3 DNA reads TGTGCCAGCAGCATCACAGGGGCCAATTCACCCCTCCACTTT. The full variable domain, rest sourced from reference TRBV5-6 and TRBJ1-6, is DAGVTQSPTHLIKTRGQQVTLRCSPKSGHDTVSWYQQALGQGPQFIFQYYEEEERQRGNFPDRFSGHQFPNYSSELNVNALLLGDSALYLCASSITGANSPLHFGNGTRLTVT.

The rearrangement uses TRBV15 and TRBJ2-2; D possibly corresponds to TRBD2 (6 bases). Germline CDR1 LNHNV, CDR2 YYDKDF (reference sequence). Trimming took off 0 bases at V and 3 bases at J, with 8 bases between the two ends. The CDR3 contains 15 residues. This CDR3 is CATSRERRDTGELFF. CDR3 nucleotides: TGTGCCACCAGCAGAGAAAGGAGGGACACCGGGGAGCTGTTTTTT.

The genes are TRBV6-5 and TRBJ2-2; D remains unclear. The CDR3 spans 12 residues. Germline CDR1 MNHEY, CDR2 SVGAGI. Between the trimmed V and J ends, which lost 6 bases and 2 bases, there was a span of 4 bases. The CDR3 nucleotides read TGTGCCAGCAGCCGTAACACCGGGGAGCTGTTTTTT. It specifies CASSRNTGELFF.

This chain links TRBV15 with TRBJ1-2, with D unclear. V was pared by 1 base and J by 4 bases, with 10 bases between. The CDR3 totals 14 residues. The germline V gene encodes CDR1 LNHNV and CDR2 YYDKDF (reference sequence). The CDR3 here is CATSRGSSPYGYTF. The DNA of the CDR3 is TGTGCCACCAGCAGAGGTTCCTCCCCCTATGGCTACACCTTC.

This chain connects TRBV6-6 to TRBJ1-1; 7 nucleotides align to TRBD1. This CDR3 is 16 amino acids long. Germline-derived CDR1 and CDR2 are MNHNY and SVGAGI (reference sequence). Trimming removed 5 bases from V and 5 bases from J; junction bases left unmatched: 14. CDR3 DNA: TGTGCCAGCAGTGGAGGACAGGTCAGGGGCTGGACTGAAGCTTTCTTT. Protein sequence: CASSGGQVRGWTEAFF.

This clone occurred once. V and J are TRBV5-5 and TRBJ2-5; perhaps TRBD1 as D (6 bases). Germline values: CDR1 SGHKS, CDR2 YYEKEE (reference sequence). The ends were cut back, 0 bases at V and 7 bases at J, with 13 bases in the middle. The CDR3 has 14 residues. The CDR3 loop reads CASSLAGVYGTQYF. The CDR3 bases are TGTGCCAGCAGCTTGGCAGGGGTTTACGGGACCCAGTACTTC.

This chain joins TRBV4-1 and TRBJ2-1; 9 bases fit TRBD2. Germline CDR1 MGHRA, CDR2 YSYEKL. V lost 3 bases and J lost 4; bases outside the gene matches: 13. CDR3 length: 18 residues. As DNA, the CDR3 is TGCGCCAGCAGCCAGCCGCGAGAAAGCGGGGGGTATTACAATGAGCAGTTCTTC. Residues: CASSQPRESGGYYNEQFF.

The chain uses TRBV5-1 and TRBJ1-3; D is undetermined. The CDR3 contains 14 residues. V gave up 5 bases and J gave up 4 bases, with 13 bases separating them. Germline CDR1 is SGHRS and CDR2 is YFSETQ. Here the CDR3 DNA reads TGCGCCAGCAGGGGAGAAGGCCAGGGAAACACCATATATTTT. This codes for CASRGEGQGNTIYF. The variable domain in full, with the rest retrieved from reference TRBV5-1 and TRBJ1-3, is KAGVTQTPRYLIKTRGQQVTLSCSPISGHRSVSWYQQTPGQGLQFLFEYFSETQRNKGNFPGRFSGRQFSNSRSEMNVSTLELGDSALYLCASRGEGQGNTIYFGEGSWLTVV.